Listed below are T cell receptor beta chains from one sample, sequenced in a study of blood T cell repertoires in COVID-19. Data came from immunoSEQ multiplex PCR; TCRdb stores just in-frame clones and leaves some out. The data show 250,000 to 350,000 clones, over 75% seen once. Source material: PBMCs or T cells enriched from blood (not recorded which). Receptors originate from a young woman who had recovered from COVID-19. Each CDR3 is given with its conserved first and last residue. A D gene is named only where the DNA matches it firmly. For some rows the clone size is stated as once, few or many, or as a class when expanded; others skip it.

v_call	cdr3_length	d_call	clone_size	j_call	cdr3_aa	cdr3_nt
TRBV30	14	-	-	TRBJ2-1	CAWSDPDSYNEQFF	TGTGCCTGGAGTGATCCGGACAGTTACAATGAGCAGTTCTTC
TRBV7-2	13	TRBD1	-	TRBJ1-2	CASSSQGATGYTF	TGTGCCAGCAGCTCACAGGGGGCGACTGGCTACACCTTC
TRBV19	14	-	-	TRBJ2-5	CASSIMLEVETQYF	TGTGCCAGTAGTATTATGCTAGAGGTAGAGACCCAGTACTTC
TRBV5-1	17	TRBD2	-	TRBJ2-5	CASRAGLAGPYQETQYF	TGCGCCAGCAGAGCGGGACTAGCGGGACCGTACCAAGAGACCCAGTACTTC
TRBV27	14	TRBD1	-	TRBJ1-1	CASTQGQGGAEAFF	TGTGCCAGCACCCAGGGACAGGGGGGGGCTGAAGCTTTCTTT
TRBV24-1	14	-	-	TRBJ1-2	CATSEPGGHYGYTF	TGTGCCACCAGTGAACCTGGGGGCCACTATGGCTACACCTTC
TRBV24-1	14	-	few	TRBJ1-1	CATRSGGPNTEAFF	TGTGCCACCAGGAGCGGCGGCCCGAACACTGAAGCTTTCTTT
TRBV4-2	15	-	-	TRBJ1-5	CASSQDPGGRRPQHF	TGTGCCAGCAGCCAAGATCCGGGGGGGAGGAGGCCCCAGCATTTT
TRBV6-5	13	-	-	TRBJ1-5	CASLGGWNQPQHF	TGTGCCAGCTTAGGGGGTTGGAATCAGCCCCAGCATTTT
TRBV13	15	-	-	TRBJ2-6	CASSFSPSGANVLTF	TGTGCCAGCAGCTTTTCCCCTTCTGGGGCCAACGTCCTGACTTTC
TRBV27	14	TRBD2	-	TRBJ2-2	CASREVGVGGELFF	TGTGCCAGCCGGGAGGTCGGGGTAGGCGGGGAGCTGTTTTTT
TRBV18	13	TRBD1	-	TRBJ1-1	CASSETGFTEAFF	TGTGCCAGCTCCGAGACAGGGTTCACTGAAGCTTTCTTT
TRBV12-3/TRBV12-4	12	-	-	TRBJ1-1	CASSPDSTEAFF	TGTGCCAGCAGTCCGGACAGTACTGAAGCTTTCTTT
TRBV5-8	14	-	-	TRBJ1-1	CASSLSGGNTEAFF	TGTGCCAGCAGCTTATCCGGGGGGAACACTGAAGCTTTCTTT
TRBV5-8	15	-	-	TRBJ1-5	CASSFGQFSNQPQHF	TGTGCCAGCAGTTTTGGACAGTTTAGCAATCAGCCCCAGCATTTT
TRBV5-1	14	TRBD2	-	TRBJ2-7	CASSPSGPPYEQYF	TGCGCCAGCAGTCCTAGCGGGCCTCCCTACGAGCAGTACTTC
TRBV6-5	15	TRBD1	few	TRBJ1-4	CASFVQTGGGEKLFF	TGTGCCAGCTTCGTACAGACAGGGGGAGGTGAAAAACTGTTTTTT
TRBV9	20	-	-	TRBJ2-5	CASSGPAGAFHRGNQETQYF	TGTGCCAGCAGCGGTCCGGCAGGGGCCTTCCATCGGGGAAACCAAGAGACCCAGTACTTC
TRBV27	15	-	-	TRBJ1-5	CASSPTGPTHQPQHF	TGTGCCAGCAGCCCCACAGGGCCGACTCATCAGCCCCAGCATTTT
TRBV6-2/TRBV6-3	14	-	few	TRBJ1-5	CASRPRQKGQPQHF	TGTGCCAGCAGACCTAGACAGAAGGGTCAGCCCCAGCATTTT
TRBV7-9	12	-	-	TRBJ1-1	CASSQTGLEAFF	TGTGCCAGCAGCCAGACGGGACTTGAAGCTTTCTTT
TRBV11-2	16	-	-	TRBJ2-7	CASSLVRLASWGEQYF	TGTGCCAGCAGCTTAGTACGGCTAGCCTCCTGGGGTGAGCAGTACTTC
TRBV19	14	-	-	TRBJ1-6	CASRNRLTGSPLHF	TGTGCCAGTAGAAACAGACTGACAGGTTCACCCCTCCACTTT
TRBV19	15	TRBD1	-	TRBJ1-6	CATQIGGEYNSPLHF	TGTGCCACCCAAATAGGGGGCGAATATAATTCACCCCTCCACTTT
TRBV20-1	15	-	-	TRBJ1-4	CSASGLRRGNEKLFF	TGCAGTGCTAGTGGGCTCCGGCGGGGTAATGAAAAACTGTTTTTT
TRBV5-1	14	-	-	TRBJ1-3	CASSTQDSGNTIYF	TGCGCCAGCAGCACACAGGACTCTGGAAACACCATATATTTT
TRBV11-2	14	-	-	TRBJ1-1	CASSLEQGVTEAFF	TGTGCCAGCAGCTTAGAACAAGGGGTCACTGAAGCTTTCTTT
TRBV5-8	17	-	-	TRBJ1-3	CASSLAWGGSSGNTIYF	TGTGCCAGCAGCTTGGCCTGGGGGGGCAGCTCTGGAAACACCATATATTTT
TRBV5-1	14	TRBD1	-	TRBJ2-7	CASSSGTGSYEQYF	TGCGCCAGCAGCTCGGGGACAGGGTCGTACGAGCAGTACTTC
TRBV27	14	TRBD1	-	TRBJ1-5	CASSPGTERAPQHF	TGTGCCAGCAGTCCAGGGACAGAAAGGGCGCCCCAGCATTTT
TRBV30	12	-	-	TRBJ1-1	CAWGPLNTEAFF	TGTGCCTGGGGACCGTTGAACACTGAAGCTTTCTTT
TRBV7-9	11	-	-	TRBJ1-2	CASSGGSGYTF	TGTGCCAGCAGCGGGGGGTCGGGCTACACCTTC
TRBV5-1	16	TRBD1	-	TRBJ2-7	CASSEPGTATTYEQYF	TGCGCCAGCAGCGAGCCGGGGACAGCGACGACCTACGAGCAGTACTTC
TRBV3-1/TRBV3-2	14	-	-	TRBJ1-1	CASSQAQMNTEAFF	TGTGCCAGCAGCCAAGCCCAGATGAACACTGAAGCTTTCTTT
TRBV27	14	TRBD1	many	TRBJ2-7	CASSLAGGAYEQYF	TGTGCCAGCAGTTTAGCAGGGGGAGCCTACGAGCAGTACTTC
TRBV18	16	-	-	TRBJ1-4	CASSYRVVTTNEKLFF	TGTGCCAGCTCATATCGGGTTGTGACAACTAATGAAAAACTGTTTTTT
TRBV5-5	15	-	-	TRBJ2-1	CASSLAEYPYNEQFF	TGTGCCAGCAGCTTGGCAGAATACCCCTACAATGAGCAGTTCTTC
TRBV29-1	11	TRBD1	-	TRBJ1-5	CSVVRQGTQHF	TGCAGCGTTGTCAGACAGGGAACCCAGCATTTT
TRBV14	15	-	-	TRBJ1-1	CASSLLTGMDTEAFF	TGTGCCAGCAGCCTTCTTACAGGGATGGACACTGAAGCTTTCTTT
TRBV2	16	-	-	TRBJ1-5	CASSPTPGRENQPQHF	TGTGCCAGCAGCCCCACCCCCGGCAGGGAAAATCAGCCCCAGCATTTT
TRBV30	14	-	-	TRBJ1-5	CAWSVGALDQPQHF	TGTGCCTGGAGTGTAGGGGCTCTCGATCAGCCCCAGCATTTT
TRBV7-9	13	TRBD1	few	TRBJ1-5	CASTRQGDQPQHF	TGTGCCAGCACCCGACAGGGGGATCAGCCCCAGCATTTT
TRBV19	14	-	-	TRBJ1-2	CASSIPGRGYGYTF	TGTGCCAGTAGTATACCCGGGCGGGGCTATGGCTACACCTTC
TRBV19	12	-	few	TRBJ1-2	CASSASDYGYTF	TGTGCCAGTAGTGCCTCGGACTATGGCTACACCTTC
TRBV30	15	-	-	TRBJ1-3	CASQPVAGAGNTIYF	TGTGCCTCTCAACCCGTCGCAGGGGCTGGAAACACCATATATTTT
TRBV5-1	15	TRBD2	-	TRBJ2-3	CASSLGGSVTDTQYF	TGCGCCAGCAGCTTGGGCGGGAGTGTCACAGATACGCAGTATTTT
TRBV5-1	13	-	-	TRBJ1-1	CASSFGGAPEAFF	TGCGCCAGCAGCTTTGGAGGGGCACCTGAAGCTTTCTTT
TRBV19	14	TRBD1	once	TRBJ2-7	CASTPTGQGREQYF	TGTGCCAGTACCCCGACGGGACAGGGGAGGGAGCAGTACTTC
TRBV5-6	15	-	-	TRBJ1-1	CASRPVYRENTEAFF	TGTGCCAGCAGGCCGGTGTACAGGGAGAACACTGAAGCTTTCTTT
TRBV11-2	14	TRBD2	-	TRBJ2-5	CASSPGLAGETQYF	TGTGCCAGCAGCCCCGGACTAGCGGGAGAGACCCAGTACTTC
TRBV6-1	15	-	-	TRBJ1-5	CASSDGIAGYQPQHF	TGTGCCAGCAGTGATGGGATAGCGGGTTATCAGCCCCAGCATTTT
TRBV18	17	-	-	TRBJ1-4	CASSPFDRTDPIDELFF	TGTGCCAGCTCACCATTCGACAGAACGGACCCCATCGACGAACTGTTTTTT
TRBV11-2	12	-	-	TRBJ2-7	CASSPVPYEQYF	TGTGCCAGCAGCCCAGTCCCCTACGAGCAGTACTTC
TRBV9	15	TRBD1	-	TRBJ2-1	CASSPLTKGADEQFF	TGTGCCAGCAGCCCCTTGACGAAGGGGGCCGATGAGCAGTTCTTC
TRBV6-5	16	-	-	TRBJ2-5	CASSYRGLAGEETQYF	TGTGCCAGCAGTTACCGAGGTCTGGCAGGGGAAGAGACCCAGTACTTC
TRBV13	13	TRBD2	-	TRBJ2-7	CASSLGAGGEQYF	TGTGCCAGCAGCTTAGGTGCGGGGGGGGAGCAGTACTTC
TRBV4-1	14	-	-	TRBJ1-2	CASSQQGSNYGYTF	TGCGCCAGCAGCCAACAGGGGTCCAACTATGGCTACACCTTC